One T cell receptor (beta chain) is described in this entry. The germline V gene has CDR1 LNHNV and CDR2 YYDKDF (reference sequence). V lost 3 bases and J lost 1, with 7 bases in between. The CDR3 has 14 residues. How the authors handled the data: Estimation of nucleated cell counts was performed using reference gene primer amplification. The protocol was immunoSEQ multiplex PCR, while the TCRdb copy is restricted to in-frame clones and leaves out a portion. V, J and clone size reflect that table, while D and trimming were determined from the DNA. The profile shows 90,000 to 120,000 clones, roughly 80% of them singletons. This sample was included in a study of blood T cell repertoires in COVID-19. In the study overall: Samples of COVID-19 (acute and convalescent) were obtained from the United States, Italy and Spain. In each case, the material was cDNA or gDNA derived from T cells, B-cell-depleted T cells, or PBMCs.

Sequencing was performed on peripheral blood. This TCR derives from a woman of 80 years or more with active or convalescent COVID-19. The chain has TRBV15 and TRBJ2-1; possible D gene TRBD1, 5 bases. The CDR3 DNA sequence: TGTGCCACCAGCAGGACAGCGTCCTACAATGAGCAGTTCTTC. It translates to CATSRTASYNEQFF. Filled out from reference TRBV15 and TRBJ2-1, the complete variable domain reads DAMVIQNPRYQVTQFGKPVTLSCSQTLNHNVMYWYQQKSSQAPKLLFHYYDKDFNNEADTPDNFQSRRPNTSFCFLDIRSPGLGDTAMYLCATSRTASYNEQFFGPGTRLTVL.